This entry concerns a single TCR beta chain. The CDR3 totals 13 residues. The ends were cut back, 5 bases at V and 2 bases at J, with 13 bases in the middle. Looked up from germline, CDR1 is SQVTM and CDR2 is ANQGSEA. This record belongs to a study of blood T cell repertoires in COVID-19. The wider study: Sites across the United States, Italy and Spain contributed samples from acute and convalescent COVID-19.

Generated by immunoSEQ multiplex PCR, the TCRdb table keeps only in-frame clones and is missing some. The sample contains hundreds of thousands of clones, about 91% of which appear only once. This receptor was taken from a man aged 18 to 30 with COVID-19, enrolled during active disease. Sequencing was carried out using peripheral blood. The gene calls are TRBV29-1 and TRBJ2-7; D may be TRBD2 (6 bases). This chain's CDR3 is CSVFERATYEQYF. The DNA of the CDR3 is TGCAGCGTTTTCGAGCGGGCCACCTACGAGCAGTACTTC.